This T cell receptor beta chain stems from a study of shared clonotypes between healthy human individuals. Every subset had its genomic DNA shared out evenly among several immunoSEQ plates. Sequencing used immunoSEQ multiplex PCR; TCRdb keeps in-frame clones, though not all of them. The data show 2 million to 2.5 million clones, 85% to 95% seen once. Note on this clone: What it recognizes is unknown.

The study, taken as a whole, reports: As a rule, naive subsets had a larger estimated richness than memory subsets.

CDR3 size: 15 residues. Germline assignment: CDR1 MNHNS and CDR2 SASEGT. The V and J ends lost 2 bases and 1 base respectively, with 10 bases between them. The rearrangement joins TRBV6-1 to TRBJ2-3; a possible D gene is TRBD2 (5 bases). The source of this sequence is a man aged 18-30 years in good health. Some clones in this sample may be carry-over from other donors' samples. Source material: naive CD4+ T cells from PBMCs. Stated subset: CD45RA+ positively selected. The CDR3 here is CASSEQGLGTDTQYF. CDR3 DNA: TGTGCCAGCAGTGAACAAGGACTTGGCACAGATACGCAGTATTTT.